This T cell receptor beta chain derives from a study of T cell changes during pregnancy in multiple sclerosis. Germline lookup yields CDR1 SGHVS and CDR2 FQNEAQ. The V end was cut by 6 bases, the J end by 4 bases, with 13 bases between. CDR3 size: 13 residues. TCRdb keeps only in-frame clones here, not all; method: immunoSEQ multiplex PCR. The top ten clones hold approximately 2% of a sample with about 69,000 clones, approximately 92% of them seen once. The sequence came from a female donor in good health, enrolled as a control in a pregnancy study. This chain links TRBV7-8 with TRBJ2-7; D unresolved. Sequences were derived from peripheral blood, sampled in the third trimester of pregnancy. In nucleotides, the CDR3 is TGTGCCAGCAGTCCAACAGCAACATACGAGCAGTACTTC. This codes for CASSPTATYEQYF.